These T cell receptor beta chains were read from a single sample in a study of blood T cell repertoires in COVID-19. Sequenced by immunoSEQ multiplex PCR; TCRdb stores in-frame clones only, minus some. The sample lists 250,000 to 300,000 clones, roughly 86% occurring once. The sequencing input was peripheral blood. These receptors originate from a woman aged 55-70 years with COVID-19, enrolled during active disease. The CDR3 runs from the conserved cysteine through the conserved F or W. D genes are given only for firm matches. A row's size may be missing; if present it is once, few, many or a size class.

D: TRBD2
length: 15
J: TRBJ2-1
size: .
V: TRBV11-3
DNA: TGTGCCAGCAGCTTGGGGACTAGCGGCTACAATGAGCAGTTCTTC
CDR3: CASSLGTSGYNEQFF

D: .
length: 15
J: TRBJ1-1
size: once
V: TRBV28
DNA: TGTGCCAGCAGTTTATTGGCACCCCAGGGAGGGGGAGCTTTCTTT
CDR3: CASSLLAPQGGGAFF

D: TRBD2
length: 15
J: TRBJ2-1
size: .
V: TRBV18
DNA: TGTGCCAGCTTCCCTCCTAGCGGTAATCGGGTTGAGCAGTTCTTC
CDR3: CASFPPSGNRVEQFF

D: TRBD1
length: 14
J: TRBJ1-2
size: .
V: TRBV5-1
DNA: TGCGCCAGCTCCACCACAGGGGTTGACTATGGCTACACCTTC
CDR3: CASSTTGVDYGYTF

D: TRBD1
length: 15
J: TRBJ2-4
size: .
V: TRBV24-1
DNA: TGTGCCACCAGTGACACTAGGACAGGGGGAAACATTCAGTACTTC
CDR3: CATSDTRTGGNIQYF

D: TRBD1
length: 15
J: TRBJ1-4
size: few
V: TRBV4-1
DNA: TGCGCCAGCAGCCACCGCAAACAGGGGGATGAAAAACTGTTTTTT
CDR3: CASSHRKQGDEKLFF

D: TRBD1
length: 16
J: TRBJ1-6
size: .
V: TRBV18
DNA: TGTGCCAGCTCACCATTGGACAGGGGGAGTAATTCACCCCTCCACTTT
CDR3: CASSPLDRGSNSPLHF

D: .
length: 14
J: TRBJ2-7
size: .
V: TRBV11-2
DNA: TGTGCCAGCAGCTTATTCCAGGGGTCCTACGAGCAGTACTTC
CDR3: CASSLFQGSYEQYF

D: TRBD2
length: 18
J: TRBJ2-3
size: .
V: TRBV19
DNA: TGTGCCAGTAGTATACCTCGGACTAGCGGGGGTAGCACAGATACGCAGTATTTT
CDR3: CASSIPRTSGGSTDTQYF

D: TRBD1
length: 14
J: TRBJ1-2
size: .
V: TRBV28
DNA: TGTGCCAGCAGGGACAGGGGGTCCCTTCGGGGCTACACCTTC
CDR3: CASRDRGSLRGYTF

D: .
length: 13
J: TRBJ1-1
size: .
V: TRBV19
DNA: TGTGCCAGTAAGGGGCAGGTGAACACTGAAGCTTTCTTT
CDR3: CASKGQVNTEAFF

D: .
length: 14
J: TRBJ1-1
size: .
V: TRBV19
DNA: TGTGCCAGTAGTCCACGGATATGGGGGCCTGAAGCTTTCTTT
CDR3: CASSPRIWGPEAFF

D: .
length: 16
J: TRBJ2-2
size: .
V: TRBV7-2
DNA: TGTGCCAGCAGCCCTAGCCTGGGGTTTGGGGCCGGGGAGCTGTTTTTT
CDR3: CASSPSLGFGAGELFF

D: .
length: 13
J: TRBJ1-6
size: .
V: TRBV19
DNA: TGTGCCAGTAGTTATCTGGGAGCTTCACCCCTCCACTTT
CDR3: CASSYLGASPLHF

D: .
length: 14
J: TRBJ1-4
size: .
V: TRBV18
DNA: TGTGCCAGCTCCCCCGGGGATACTAATGAAAAACTGTTTTTT
CDR3: CASSPGDTNEKLFF

D: .
length: 15
J: TRBJ1-2
size: .
V: TRBV9
DNA: TGTGCCAGCAGCGCGGCGGCAGAACCTCACTATGGCTACACCTTC
CDR3: CASSAAAEPHYGYTF

D: .
length: 9
J: TRBJ1-5
size: .
V: TRBV10-1
DNA: TGCGCCAGCAGCCACCAGGTGCATTTT
CDR3: CASSHQVHF

D: .
length: 13
J: TRBJ1-1
size: .
V: TRBV30
DNA: TGTGCCTCCCGTGTGGCCTTGAACACTGAAGCTTTCTTT
CDR3: CASRVALNTEAFF

D: .
length: 14
J: TRBJ2-3
size: .
V: TRBV5-1
DNA: TGCGCCAGCAGCTTGCAGGGGGGAAGAGATACGCAGTATTTT
CDR3: CASSLQGGRDTQYF

D: .
length: 15
J: TRBJ2-1
size: .
V: TRBV27
DNA: TGTGCCAGCAGTTATGTGTCGCTAGATCCCAATGAGCAGTTCTTC
CDR3: CASSYVSLDPNEQFF

D: .
length: 13
J: TRBJ1-2
size: .
V: TRBV28
DNA: TGTGCCAGCAGGGCACAGGAAAACTATGGCTACACCTTC
CDR3: CASRAQENYGYTF

D: TRBD2
length: 17
J: TRBJ2-1
size: .
V: TRBV14
DNA: TGTGCCAGCAGCCAAGGGGCGGGACTAGCAGCCTACAATGAGCAGTTCTTC
CDR3: CASSQGAGLAAYNEQFF

D: .
length: 14
J: TRBJ1-2
size: .
V: TRBV2
DNA: TGTGCCAGCAGTCAATACAGGGAATCCTATGGCTACACCTTC
CDR3: CASSQYRESYGYTF

D: TRBD1
length: 15
J: TRBJ1-5
size: few
V: TRBV7-8
DNA: TGTGCCAGCAGCTTAGTCGGGACAGCAAATCAGCCCCAGCATTTT
CDR3: CASSLVGTANQPQHF

D: TRBD1
length: 15
J: TRBJ2-1
size: few
V: TRBV7-3
DNA: TGTGCCAGCAGCCCCCAGGGGGCGTACTACAATGAGCAGTTCTTC
CDR3: CASSPQGAYYNEQFF

D: .
length: 14
J: TRBJ2-1
size: .
V: TRBV7-2
DNA: TGTGCCAGCAGCTTTCCGGGACAATACAATGAGCAGTTCTTC
CDR3: CASSFPGQYNEQFF

D: .
length: 20
J: TRBJ2-3
size: .
V: TRBV12-5
DNA: TGTGCTAGTGGTTTGGTAATCAGACAGGTACAAAGGGATAGCACAGATACGCAGTATTTT
CDR3: CASGLVIRQVQRDSTDTQYF

D: TRBD2
length: 14
J: TRBJ2-7
size: .
V: TRBV6-5
DNA: TGTGCCAGCAGCAGACTAGCGGGAGGATACGAGCAGTACTTC
CDR3: CASSRLAGGYEQYF

D: .
length: 14
J: TRBJ1-3
size: few
V: TRBV6-6
DNA: TGTGCCAGCAGTTGGACACCCTCTGGAAACACCATATATTTT
CDR3: CASSWTPSGNTIYF